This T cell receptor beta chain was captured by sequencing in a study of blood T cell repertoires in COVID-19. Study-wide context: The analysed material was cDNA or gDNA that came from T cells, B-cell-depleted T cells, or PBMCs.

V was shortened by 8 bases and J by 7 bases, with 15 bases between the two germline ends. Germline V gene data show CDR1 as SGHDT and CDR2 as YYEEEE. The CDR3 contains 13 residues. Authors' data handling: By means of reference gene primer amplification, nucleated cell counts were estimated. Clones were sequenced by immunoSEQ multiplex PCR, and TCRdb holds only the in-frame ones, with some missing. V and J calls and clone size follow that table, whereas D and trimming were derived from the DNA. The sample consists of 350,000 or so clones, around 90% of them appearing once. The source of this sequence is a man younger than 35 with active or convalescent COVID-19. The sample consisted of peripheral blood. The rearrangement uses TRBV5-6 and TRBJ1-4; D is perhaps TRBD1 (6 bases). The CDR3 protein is CARSTGLSEKLFF. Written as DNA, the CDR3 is TGTGCCAGATCAACAGGGCTTAGTGAAAAACTGTTTTTT.